The 20 T cell receptor beta chains reported below all come from one sample, sequenced in a study of CD8 T cells in ankylosing spondylitis (dated by TCRdb to the late 2010s). Preparation of the library involved 5' RACE. Sequenced using an Illumina HiSeq 2500. Starting from the raw public reads, TCRdb applied fastp trimming at Q25, assembled clones with MiXCR and retained in-frame beta chains. Every entry covers one CDR3 protein and lists the most common genes and DNA from its rows. The sample table lists approximately 150,000 distinct CDR3 sequences, under 35% of them with a count of one. The biggest ten clones account for 4.5% to 6% of the sample. Sequences were obtained from synovial fluid, either unsorted or a sorted T cell fraction (not recorded which). The origin of the receptors is a male donor with ankylosing spondylitis.

This clonotype was seen only once. The chain carries TRBV20-1 and TRBJ2-7; the D is unclear. V was cut by 0 bases and J by 1 base, with 13 bases left in between. The CDR3 is 15 residues long. The germline gives CDR1 DFQATT, CDR2 SNEGSKA (reference sequence). The CDR3 protein is CSAREALLGSYEQYF. CDR3 sequence (DNA): TGCAGTGCTAGAGAAGCTCTTTTAGGGTCCTACGAGCAGTACTTC.

J is TRBJ2-5 and V is TRBV2; TRBD2 agrees at 9 bases. The germline V gene encodes CDR1 SNHLY and CDR2 FYNNEI. The CDR3 consists of 14 residues. J gave up 2 bases and V 8 bases, and 6 bases lay outside the gene matches. The CDR3 spells CASAAGGKQETQYF. In DNA form, the CDR3 reads TGTGCCAGCGCAGCGGGGGGAAAACAAGAGACCCAGTACTTC.

The rearrangement joins TRBV7-9 to TRBJ2-2; 10 bases align to TRBD2. The junction had 6 bases not matched to a gene; V was cut back by 5 bases and J by 6 bases. Germline V gene lookup returns CDR1 SEHNR and CDR2 FQNEAQ (reference sequence). The CDR3 extends over 15 amino acids. Written as DNA, the CDR3 is TGTGCCAGCAGCACCCCTAGCGGGAGTTCCGGGGAGCTGTTTTTT. Protein sequence: CASSTPSGSSGELFF.

The gene calls are TRBV12-3 or TRBV12-4 and TRBJ2-3; TRBD2 agrees at 7 bases. The CDR3 is 17 amino acids. Trimming removed 3 bases from V and 4 bases from J; junction bases left unmatched: 13. This CDR3 is CASSFGRTGLPSDTQYF. The CDR3 DNA follows: TGTGCCAGCAGTTTCGGCAGGACGGGACTACCTTCAGATACGCAGTATTTT.

The chain combines TRBV12-3 or TRBV12-4 with TRBJ2-2, with 7 bases aligning to TRBD2. This CDR3 is built from 14 residues. V shed 7 bases, J shed 9 bases, and the junction held 11 bases outside the gene matches. The CDR3 protein is CASTPLGGTRELFF. CDR3 in DNA: TGTGCCAGCACCCCTTTGGGAGGGACGAGGGAGCTGTTTTTT.

This clonotype was counted ten times or more. The chain couples TRBV7-9 to TRBJ1-4; D possibly corresponds to TRBD1 (6 bases). The CDR3 runs to 12 residues. V was clipped by 5 bases and J by 7 bases, with 8 bases between them. Germline CDR1 SEHNR, CDR2 FQNEAQ (reference sequence). This CDR3 reads CASSMTGEKLFF. In DNA, the CDR3 is TGTGCCAGCAGCATGACAGGTGAAAAACTGTTTTTT.

The chain recombines TRBV7-8 with TRBJ2-4, with a weak D call TRBD2 (7 bases). The CDR3 totals 15 residues. Deletions cut 2 bases from V and 9 bases from J, with 17 bases between. Germline CDR1 SGHVS, CDR2 FQNEAQ. The CDR3 DNA reads as TGTGCCAGCAGCTTACCGGGGGGCGGGGCGAGCATTCAGTACTTC. This gives the protein CASSLPGGGASIQYF.

The table lists this clonotype with a few counts. This chain's CDR3 is CSARPETGGPYNEQFF. CDR3 DNA: TGCAGTGCTAGACCGGAGACTGGCGGCCCCTACAATGAGCAGTTCTTC. This chain joins TRBV20-1 and TRBJ2-1; no clear D. Trimming took 2 bases from V and 2 from J, leaving 16 bases between them. Germline V lookup: CDR1 DFQATT, CDR2 SNEGSKA (reference sequence). The CDR3 is 16 amino acids.

This clonotype was seen a handful of times. The gene calls are TRBV7-3 and TRBJ1-1, with D tentatively TRBD1 (6 bases). CDR3 length equals 13 residues. V was pared by 4 bases and J by 5 bases, with 11 bases between. Germline V gene data show CDR1 as SGHTA and CDR2 as FQGTGA. CDR3 bases: TGTGCCAGCAGCTATAAGGGGGGGACTGAAGCTTTCTTT. Protein product: CASSYKGGTEAFF.

This clonotype showed up many times. The chain carries TRBV10-3 and TRBJ2-7, with D possibly being TRBD1 (6 bases). The CDR3 consists of 12 residues. V was cut by 5 bases and J by 9 bases, with 14 bases left in between. The germline V gene encodes CDR1 ENHRY and CDR2 SYGVKD. CDR3 DNA: TGTGCCATCAGTCCCACAGGGTTCGTGCAGTACTTC. Translated, it gives CAISPTGFVQYF.

The rearrangement joins TRBV6-1 to TRBJ2-7; 10 positions match TRBD2. The CDR3 is 15 residues long. The germline V gene encodes CDR1 MNHNS and CDR2 SASEGT. Trimming removed 6 bases from V and 4 bases from J; junction bases left unmatched: 9. CDR3 in DNA: TGTGCCAGCAGCCCTAGCGGGGGTCTAGGGTACGAGCAGTACTTC. The encoded protein is CASSPSGGLGYEQYF.

This clonotype showed up just a few times. The gene calls are TRBV20-1 and TRBJ2-2, with no clear D. Per germline, CDR1 DFQATT and CDR2 SNEGSKA (reference sequence). V lost 2 bases, J lost 4 bases, and 8 bases lay in between. CDR3 length equals 13 residues. The CDR3 sequence: CSARRTTTGELFF. CDR3 bases: TGCAGTGCTAGACGGACCACCACCGGGGAGCTGTTTTTT.

This clonotype showed up many times. The J gene is TRBJ1-6, the V gene TRBV5-1; 7 bases map to TRBD1. Per germline, CDR1 SGHRS and CDR2 YFSETQ. V trimming: 4 bases; J trimming: 9 bases; junction bases outside the gene matches: 10. CDR3 length equals 15 residues. The CDR3 DNA reads TGCGCCAGCAGCCTCGATGGACAGGCCGGTTCACCCCTCCACTTT. It is translated as CASSLDGQAGSPLHF.

This clonotype was recorded a few times. The V and J genes are TRBV5-1 and TRBJ2-2; D is possibly TRBD2 (6 bases). CDR1 and CDR2 from the germline V gene are SGHRS and YFSETQ. CDR3 size: 17 residues. The ends were cut back, 3 bases at V and 3 bases at J, with 18 bases in the middle. CDR3 DNA sequence: TGCGCCAGCAGCTGGGGTATTCGGTCGGGGGACACCGGGGAGCTGTTTTTT. Its translation is CASSWGIRSGDTGELFF.

V and J are TRBV4-3 and TRBJ1-2; weak D call: TRBD1 (5 bases). V dropped 4 bases and J dropped 4 bases, with 16 bases sitting between them. In germline, CDR1 is LGHNA, CDR2 YSLEER. This CDR3 contains 15 residues. The CDR3, as DNA: TGCGCCAGCAGCCCGGGGGACGGCGGGACCTATGGCTACACCTTC. It is translated as CASSPGDGGTYGYTF.

The genes are TRBV5-6 and TRBJ2-1; 12 bases agree with TRBD2. The CDR3 consists of 16 residues. J gave up 7 bases and V 4 bases, and 9 bases lay outside the gene matches. CDR1 is SGHDT and CDR2 is YYEEEE in the germline V gene. The CDR3 sequence: CASSPRLAGATNEQFF. The CDR3, as DNA: TGTGCCAGCAGCCCTAGACTAGCGGGAGCCACAAATGAGCAGTTCTTC.

This clonotype has a count of ten or more. The J gene is TRBJ2-2, the V gene TRBV5-6; D not resolved. Germline values: CDR1 SGHDT, CDR2 YYEEEE. The V and J ends lost 1 base and 3 bases respectively, with 19 bases between them. CDR3 length equals 18 residues. This chain's CDR3 is CASSLLSIGEPDTGELFF. CDR3 nucleotides: TGTGCCAGCAGCTTGTTGTCTATCGGAGAACCGGACACCGGGGAGCTGTTTTTT.

The genes are TRBV7-9 and TRBJ2-3; D not resolved. Germline-derived CDR1 and CDR2 are SEHNR and FQNEAQ (reference sequence). This CDR3 region has 15 residues. V lost 3 bases and J lost 2, with 12 bases in between. The CDR3 spells CASSFRQTNTDTQYF. The CDR3 DNA follows: TGTGCCAGCAGCTTTCGACAAACCAACACAGATACGCAGTATTTT.

The chain couples TRBV9 to TRBJ1-1; D remains unclear. CDR3 length equals 20 residues. Germline V CDR1 and CDR2: SGDLS, YYNGEE. Trimming left V 0 bases short and J 5 bases short, with 29 bases between. The CDR3 sequence is CASSVGVVGNEGMFVTEAFF. CDR3 DNA: TGTGCCAGCAGCGTAGGAGTGGTGGGCAACGAGGGTATGTTTGTGACTGAAGCTTTCTTT.

This clonotype was picked up many times. This rearrangement joins TRBV27 to TRBJ2-7; D is unresolved. Germline V gives CDR1 MNHEY, CDR2 SMNVEV (reference sequence). Between the trimmed V and J ends, which lost 6 bases and 4 bases, there was a span of 16 bases. The CDR3 contains 14 residues. DNA of the CDR3: TGTGCCAGCAGCACTGGAAGGGAATCTTACGAGCAGTACTTC. It translates to CASSTGRESYEQYF.